This passage covers 23 T cell receptor beta chains from one sample sequenced in a study of CD8 T cells in Susac syndrome. An input of roughly 0.5 to 1 ug of RNA was subjected to reverse transcription using random hexamers. In TCRdb, the immunoSEQ multiplex PCR reads were re-called with MiXCR into one record per CDR3 protein. Counted here are approximately 80,000 distinct CDR3 sequences, approximately 94% occurring once; the ten biggest clones make up about 0.52%. Material: CD8+ T cells from PBMCs. The receptors here all came from a human donor with Susac syndrome.

The chain carries TRBV29-1 and TRBJ1-2, with a tentative D call TRBD1 (5 bases). Germline values: CDR1 SQVTM, CDR2 ANQGSEA. This CDR3 has 13 amino acids. The ends were cut back, 2 bases at V and 5 bases at J, with 12 bases in the middle. DNA of the CDR3: TGCAGCGTTGAAACCGGGACGGCTTATGGCTACACCTTC. Its translation is CSVETGTAYGYTF.

The chain carries TRBV7-9 and TRBJ1-1; the match to TRBD1 covers 8 bases. Germline values: CDR1 SEHNR, CDR2 FQNEAQ (reference sequence). Unmatched junction bases numbered 5, after V lost 4 bases and J lost 4 bases. The CDR3 length is 14 residues. CDR3 sequence reads: CASSWTDRGTEAFF. The CDR3 DNA reads as TGTGCCAGCAGCTGGACCGACAGGGGCACTGAAGCTTTCTTT.

This sequence joins TRBV13 and TRBJ2-5; weak D call: TRBD2 (7 bases). CDR1 is PRHDT and CDR2 is FYEKMQ in the germline V gene (reference sequence). The V gene lost 11 bases and the J gene lost 5 bases, with 18 bases spanning the gap. The CDR3 spans 13 residues. This chain's CDR3 is CAGGGGAGETQYF. The CDR3 region has the DNA TGTGCCGGTGGAGGGGGGGCCGGGGAGACCCAGTACTTC.

V is TRBV6-5 and J is TRBJ1-5; D not resolved. CDR1 and CDR2 (germline): MNHEY, SVGAGI. This CDR3 is built from 13 residues. V lost 5 bases and J 5 bases, leaving 10 bases between the germline ends. The CDR3 DNA reads as TGTGCCAGCAGTATATCACTTTATCAGCCCCAGCATTTT. Amino acids: CASSISLYQPQHF.

The chain carries TRBV12-3 or TRBV12-4 and TRBJ2-2; tentatively, D is TRBD1 or TRBD2 (5 bases each). The CDR3 runs 15 residues. Trimming shortened V by 6 bases and J by 5 bases, and 16 bases separated the two germline ends. CDR3 protein: CASSLPGRRTGELFF. The CDR3 nucleotides read TGTGCCAGCAGCTTGCCGGGACGGAGGACCGGGGAGCTGTTTTTT.

J is TRBJ1-1 and V is TRBV20-1; no clear D. Germline lookup yields CDR1 DFQATT and CDR2 SNEGSKA (reference sequence). The CDR3 sequence is 15 residues long. Trimming took 0 bases from V and 4 from J, leaving 15 bases between them. CDR3 bases: TGCAGTGCTAGAGATCTCCGGACGCCCGGCACTGAAGCTTTCTTT. Residues: CSARDLRTPGTEAFF.

The chain recombines TRBV24-1 with TRBJ1-3; TRBD1 matches at 8 bases. Germline V gene lookup returns CDR1 KGHDR and CDR2 SFDVKD. The CDR3 sequence is 12 residues long. After removal of 7 bases from V and 6 bases from J, the junction contained 1 base not matched to a gene. CDR3 protein: CATRDRENTIYF. For the CDR3, the DNA is TGTGCCACCAGGGACAGGGAAAACACCATATATTTT.

The chain is built from TRBV29-1 and TRBJ2-2, with 8 bases fitting TRBD2. This CDR3 region has 14 residues. V shed 4 bases, J shed 3 bases, and the junction held 4 bases outside the gene matches. Germline V lookup: CDR1 SQVTM, CDR2 ANQGSEA. CDR3 loop: CSVGGGLDTGELFF. For the CDR3, the DNA is TGCAGCGTTGGCGGGGGGCTGGACACCGGGGAGCTGTTTTTT.

This chain joins TRBV4-1 and TRBJ2-3; possibly TRBD2 for D (6 bases). Germline-derived CDR1 and CDR2 are MGHRA and YSYEKL. CDR3 size: 22 residues. V dropped 3 bases and J dropped 0 bases, with 31 bases sitting between them. CDR3 DNA: TGCGCCAGCAGCCACACGAGTGGGCCCGAGACTAGAGATGGAGCCAGCACAGATACGCAGTATTTT. As protein: CASSHTSGPETRDGASTDTQYF.

The chain joins TRBV6-2 or TRBV6-3 to TRBJ2-5, with a possible D match to TRBD1 (6 bases). CDR3 length: 15 residues. CDR1 is MNHEY and CDR2 is SVGEGT in the germline V gene. V was cut by 10 bases and J by 5 bases, with 23 bases left in between. CDR3 in amino acids: CATLGRDTGWETQYF. CDR3 DNA sequence: TGTGCCACCCTAGGCCGGGACACCGGTTGGGAGACCCAGTACTTC.

This CDR3 reads CATRGAETQYF. The CDR3 nucleotides read TGTGCCACCCGGGGTGCGGAGACCCAGTACTTC. The V call is TRBV28, the J call TRBJ2-5; the D gene is possibly TRBD2 (5 bases). This CDR3 region has 11 residues. Per germline, CDR1 MDHEN and CDR2 SYDVKM. V lost 10 bases, J lost 5 bases, and 11 bases lay in between.

The chain has TRBV14 and TRBJ2-1; D unresolved. Trimming took 0 bases from V and 4 from J, leaving 4 bases between them. Per the germline V gene, CDR1 is SGHDN and CDR2 is FVKESK. This CDR3 region has 13 residues. The CDR3 coding sequence is TGTGCCAGCAGCCAAGAAGAATACAATGAGCAGTTCTTC. It is translated as CASSQEEYNEQFF.

The V and J genes are TRBV20-1 and TRBJ1-2; D gene uncertain. Germline V gene data show CDR1 as DFQATT and CDR2 as SNEGSKA (reference sequence). CDR3 length: 13 residues. Trimming cost V 7 bases and J 6 bases, with 18 bases left between them. The CDR3 here is CSVPNVIFDGYTF. The CDR3 DNA follows: TGCAGTGTCCCGAATGTGATTTTTGATGGCTACACCTTC.

The chain uses TRBV28 and TRBJ2-7; weak D call: TRBD1 (5 bases). Per germline, CDR1 MDHEN and CDR2 SYDVKM. The CDR3 consists of 13 residues. Between the trimmed V and J ends, which lost 3 bases and 1 base, there was a span of 7 bases. The CDR3 nucleotides are TGTGCCAGCAGTTTCGCAGGGTCCTACGAGCAGTACTTC. It is translated as CASSFAGSYEQYF.

The CDR3 coding sequence is TGTGCCAGCAGTTCCATCCCCGTACGCGAGGACGAGCAGTACTTC. As protein: CASSSIPVREDEQYF. The chain uses TRBV12-3 or TRBV12-4 and TRBJ2-7; D gene unclear. CDR3 size: 15 residues. V lost 4 bases and J lost 5, with 18 bases in between.

The chain has TRBV20-1 and TRBJ1-3; D possibly corresponds to TRBD1 (5 bases). Trimming pared 5 bases from V and 0 bases from J, leaving 11 bases between. The CDR3 extends over 14 amino acids. Germline V gives CDR1 DFQATT, CDR2 SNEGSKA (reference sequence). The CDR3 nucleotides read TGCAGTGCTCAGGGCCCGAGCTCTGGAAACACCATATATTTT. Translating it yields CSAQGPSSGNTIYF.

The CDR3 protein is CASSQWDREEETQYF. In DNA, the CDR3 is TGTGCCAGCAGCCAATGGGACAGGGAAGAAGAGACCCAGTACTTC. The rearrangement uses TRBV14 and TRBJ2-5; 9 positions agree with TRBD1. Per the germline V gene, CDR1 is SGHDN and CDR2 is FVKESK. Germline trimming cut 2 bases from V and 3 bases from J; bases unmatched to any gene: 4. This CDR3 has 15 amino acids.

The sample holds one count of this clonotype. This chain uses TRBV5-1 with TRBJ2-1; D might be TRBD1 (6 bases). The V and J ends lost 4 bases and 6 bases respectively, with 11 bases between them. The CDR3 spans 13 residues. In germline, CDR1 is SGHRS, CDR2 YFSETQ. The CDR3 DNA reads TGCGCCAGCAGCCCCTTGACAGGCAATGAGCAGTTCTTC. Its translation: CASSPLTGNEQFF. Full variable domain (missing parts from reference TRBV5-1 and TRBJ2-1): KAGVTQTPRYLIKTRGQQVTLSCSPISGHRSVSWYQQTPGQGLQFLFEYFSETQRNKGNFPGRFSGRQFSNSRSEMNVSTLELGDSALYLCASSPLTGNEQFFGPGTRLTVL.

DNA of the CDR3: TGCGCCACCCGGACTAGCGGGGGGGAGTTCTTC. It is translated as CATRTSGGEFF. The V and J genes are TRBV10-2 and TRBJ2-1; 15 positions agree with TRBD2. V was pared by 10 bases and J by 14 bases, with 3 bases of the junction left unmatched. This CDR3 region has 11 residues. Germline V gives CDR1 WSHSY, CDR2 SAAADI.

The CDR3: CASSANQGGGYNEQFF. The CDR3 DNA is TGTGCCAGCAGTGCCAATCAGGGGGGGGGATACAATGAGCAGTTCTTC. J is TRBJ2-1 and V is TRBV9; D assignment may be TRBD1 or TRBD2 (7 bases each). Germline lookup yields CDR1 SGDLS and CDR2 YYNGEE. The CDR3 is 16 residues long. V was trimmed by 5 bases and J by 4 bases, leaving 19 bases between them.

This clonotype was seen just once. The V gene is TRBV6-5, the J gene TRBJ1-2; TRBD1 aligns across 9 bases. CDR1 and CDR2 from the germline V gene are MNHEY and SVGAGI. The CDR3 totals 14 residues. Trimming removed 6 bases from V and 6 bases from J; junction bases left unmatched: 8. CDR3 protein: CASSPRTGADGYTF. CDR3 DNA sequence: TGTGCCAGCAGCCCTCGGACAGGGGCAGATGGCTACACCTTC.

The chain joins TRBV10-3 to TRBJ2-3; 10 nucleotides agree with TRBD1. V was pared by 10 bases and J by 5 bases, with 6 bases of the junction left unmatched. CDR3 length: 13 amino acids. In germline, CDR1 is ENHRY, CDR2 SYGVKD. The CDR3 region is CASWTGGVDTQYF. The CDR3 region has the DNA TGTGCCAGCTGGACAGGGGGAGTAGATACGCAGTATTTT.

The V and J genes are TRBV27 and TRBJ1-2; D is undetermined. This CDR3 is 12 amino acids long. The V gene's germline CDR1 is MNHEY and CDR2 SMNVEV (reference sequence). V lost 4 bases, J lost 4 bases, and 7 bases lay in between. In DNA, the CDR3 is TGTGCCAGCAGTTCTCGCCCCTATGGCTACACCTTC. Residues: CASSSRPYGYTF.